This TCR beta chain was sequenced for a study of cytomegalovirus exposure and HLA in healthy donors. PCR involved 60 Vbeta and 13 Jbeta primers. Produced via immunoSEQ multiplex PCR; TCRdb's table is partial and in-frame only. Of some 120,000 clones listed, around four fifths were seen once; the top ten hold over 2%. In germline, CDR1 is MDHEN, CDR2 SYDVKM. The CDR3 length is 15 residues. V gave up 3 bases and J gave up 6 bases, with 14 bases separating them. The chain is built from TRBV28 and TRBJ2-2, with TRBD2 as a possible D gene (5 bases). The specimen sequenced was PBMCs. This receptor was taken from a woman aged 40 to 55 in good health and CMV-seropositive. The CDR3 is CASSLRGQNAGELFF. In nucleotides, the CDR3 is TGTGCCAGCAGTTTGAGAGGGCAAAACGCCGGGGAGCTGTTTTTT.